This T cell receptor (beta chain) is drawn from a study of shared clonotypes between healthy human individuals. Naive CD8 cells lacked CD45RO, underwent positive selection for CCR7 and left out terminally differentiated effector memory CD45RA+ cells. The length of the CDR3 is 16 residues. Per the germline V gene, CDR1 is MDHEN and CDR2 is SYDVKM. Trimming shortened V by 8 bases and J by 0 bases, and 19 bases separated the two germline ends. Genomic DNA belonging to each subset was distributed in equal measure over several immunoSEQ plates. Assay used: immunoSEQ multiplex PCR; TCRdb lists only in-frame clones, some missing. The table includes 550,000 to 750,000 clones, roughly 96% detected once.

The sequenced material came from naive CD8+ T cells sorted from blood. The J gene is TRBJ1-1, the V gene TRBV28; possibly TRBD1 for D (5 bases). This clonotype was obtained from a woman under 40 in good health. The CDR3 here is CASRSFGTDMNTEAFF. The CDR3 coding sequence is TGTGCCAGCCGCTCTTTCGGGACGGACATGAACACTGAAGCTTTCTTT.